This TCR beta chain was identified during a study of T cells in Graves' hyperthyroidism and ophthalmopathy. TCR beta CDR3 sequences were amplified from RNA transcripts. HTBI primers were employed in a first-round RT-PCR of the TCR CDR3. TCRdb reprocessed the multiplex PCR reads via MiXCR and lists one record per CDR3 protein. Found here are more than 500,000 distinct CDR3 sequences, under 20% of them singletons; the top ten hold less than 4.5%. V gave up 7 bases and J gave up 5 bases, with 8 bases separating them. Germline V gene data show CDR1 as MDHEN and CDR2 as SYDVKM. The CDR3 is 12 amino acids. This clonotype was detected many times.

The rearrangement links TRBV28 to TRBJ1-4; D unresolved. The sequenced sample consisted of blood. The clonotype originates from a woman aged 25 to 39 with Graves' hyperthyroidism. Here the CDR3 reads CASNGLNEKLFF. CDR3 DNA: TGTGCCAGCAATGGGCTCAATGAAAAACTGTTTTTT.